This TCR beta chain was sequenced during a study of blood T cell repertoires in COVID-19. Study information: Acute-phase and convalescent COVID-19 samples originated in the United States, Italy and Spain. Sample material is recorded as cDNA or gDNA derived from T cells, B-cell-depleted T cells, or PBMCs.

Original analysis: Estimated nucleated cell counts came from reference gene primer amplification. Produced via immunoSEQ multiplex PCR; TCRdb's table is partial and in-frame only. That table supplies the V and J calls and clone size; D and trimming were determined from the DNA. Of 100,000 to 150,000 clones in the sample, around nine tenths are singletons; the top ten hold roughly 2%. Seattle researchers signed up patients amid active infection and tracked them longitudinally. CDR3 length: 13 residues. Germline values: CDR1 SNHLY, CDR2 FYNNEI. Trimming pared 3 bases from V and 0 bases from J, leaving 5 bases between.

This receptor was identified in a man between 50 and 59 years old with COVID-19, enrolled during active disease. The chain joins TRBV2 to TRBJ1-1; D is unclear. The sequencing input was peripheral blood. DNA of the CDR3: TGTGCCAGCAGTGAGCAGGTGAACACTGAAGCTTTCTTT. This translates into CASSEQVNTEAFF.